Listed below are T cell receptor beta chains from one sample, sequenced in a study of CXCR3-negative and CXCR3-positive naive CD8 T cells. Reprocessing the 5' RACE reads, TCRdb reports a single entry for every CDR3 protein and omits DNA. This sample lists approximately 26,000 distinct CDR3 sequences; its ten largest clones have approximately 2.8%. Sample: naive CXCR3- CD8+ T cells from blood. These receptors all stem from a human donor in good health. Some clones in this sample may be carry-over from other donors' samples. CDR3s include the opening cysteine and the closing phenylalanine or tryptophan. The order of the fields is J gene, clone size, V gene, CDR3 protein. Rows may omit the clone size; those that give it use once, few, many or a size class.

TRBJ1-2,.,TRBV11-2,CASSGGANYGYTF
TRBJ2-5,.,TRBV7-9,CASSLVSAAPQETQYF
TRBJ2-3,medium-sized,TRBV5-1,CASSLDPQGVADTQYF
TRBJ1-1,.,TRBV7-9,CASSSGWTGDLNTEAFF
TRBJ2-1,.,TRBV7-3,CASSLTNAPQFF
TRBJ2-3,medium-sized,TRBV11-2,CASSLTRGGADTQYF
TRBJ2-1,.,TRBV7-9,CASSLTGAYNEQFF
TRBJ2-2,.,TRBV10-1,CASSGERAGVRTGELFF
TRBJ2-1,.,TRBV20-1,CSARDIASGSISYNEQFF
TRBJ2-7,.,TRBV28,CASSLILAGAAEQYF
TRBJ2-1,.,TRBV15,CATSRTASSYNEQFF
TRBJ2-1,medium-sized,TRBV4-3,CASSQDGGSSYNEQFF
TRBJ2-2,.,TRBV6-1,CASRGGGSEAGELFF
TRBJ2-7,.,TRBV10-3,CAISTEREPYEQYF
TRBJ2-5,.,TRBV7-6,CASGYSPGAASETQYF
TRBJ2-5,.,TRBV7-9,CASSFLPPETQYF
TRBJ2-2,.,TRBV5-6,CASSYRGPGELFF
TRBJ1-2,.,TRBV4-3,CASSLDGQANYGYTF
TRBJ2-2,.,TRBV5-1,CASSLVGAPPSGELFF
TRBJ1-4,.,TRBV25-1,CASSEGGATTNEKLFF
TRBJ2-7,medium-sized,TRBV4-3,CASSQAHIGTGGYEQYF
TRBJ2-3,.,TRBV12-3/TRBV12-4,CASSLQGTDTQYF
TRBJ2-6,.,TRBV4-3,CASSHGVGANVLTF
TRBJ1-2,.,TRBV29-1,CSVSGEYGYTF
TRBJ2-1,.,TRBV14,CASSLRTGTRTYNEQFF
TRBJ1-1,.,TRBV28,CASSQQGVNTEAFF
TRBJ1-2,medium-sized,TRBV7-6,CASSPHRANYGYTF
TRBJ2-1,.,TRBV28,CASSPQGLGIGNEQFF
TRBJ2-7,.,TRBV7-2,CASSLLATLVASYEQYF
TRBJ2-2,.,TRBV11-3,CASSPRAGTANTGELFF
TRBJ2-5,medium-sized,TRBV7-3,CASSPDAGGLETQYF
TRBJ2-4,.,TRBV7-2,CASSPYAGLGWGIQYF
TRBJ2-3,.,TRBV7-2,CASSLPSGADEASTDTQYF
TRBJ2-1,.,TRBV7-8,CASVPLGGTFHEQFF
TRBJ2-7,.,TRBV29-1,CSVEGGYDEQYF
TRBJ2-3,.,TRBV4-2,CASSQRHGTSGTDTQYF
TRBJ1-1,.,TRBV29-1,CSVLTGVPNTEAFF
TRBJ2-7,.,TRBV2,CASMLGRFYEQYF
TRBJ1-4,.,TRBV7-6,CASSLEGKLTTNEKLFF
TRBJ1-1,.,TRBV10-3,CAISEATGGSEAFF
TRBJ2-3,.,TRBV19,CASSGPYFASSTDTQYF
TRBJ2-7,.,TRBV27,CASSSAGLAGGSAYEQYF
TRBJ2-7,.,TRBV5-6,CASTGQADSYEQYF
TRBJ2-7,.,TRBV3-1,CASSQVGQGVRYEQYF
TRBJ1-5,.,TRBV28,CASRPRQGSNHPQHF
TRBJ2-7,.,TRBV29-1,CSVLGGQGAYEQYF
TRBJ1-2,.,TRBV29-1,CSVEGLDYGYTF
TRBJ1-1,.,TRBV11-3,CASSHRDMNTEAFF
TRBJ1-2,.,TRBV7-9,CASSLVDYGYTF
TRBJ2-3,.,TRBV12-3/TRBV12-4,CASRTGLTDTQYF
TRBJ1-1,.,TRBV5-6,CASSLVGTVAEAFF
TRBJ1-1,.,TRBV4-1,CASSQAWLNTEAFF
TRBJ2-5,.,TRBV7-9,CASSWDRYQETQYF
TRBJ1-2,.,TRBV11-2,CASSFDSQANYGYTF
TRBJ1-5,medium-sized,TRBV19,CASVNWGNQPQHF
TRBJ1-6,.,TRBV20-1,CSARDLSQSYNSPLHF
TRBJ2-1,.,TRBV20-1,CSASDPTYNEQFF
TRBJ2-5,.,TRBV7-8,CASSPLFSLETQYF
TRBJ2-5,.,TRBV14,CASSHNSAWGTGEETQYF